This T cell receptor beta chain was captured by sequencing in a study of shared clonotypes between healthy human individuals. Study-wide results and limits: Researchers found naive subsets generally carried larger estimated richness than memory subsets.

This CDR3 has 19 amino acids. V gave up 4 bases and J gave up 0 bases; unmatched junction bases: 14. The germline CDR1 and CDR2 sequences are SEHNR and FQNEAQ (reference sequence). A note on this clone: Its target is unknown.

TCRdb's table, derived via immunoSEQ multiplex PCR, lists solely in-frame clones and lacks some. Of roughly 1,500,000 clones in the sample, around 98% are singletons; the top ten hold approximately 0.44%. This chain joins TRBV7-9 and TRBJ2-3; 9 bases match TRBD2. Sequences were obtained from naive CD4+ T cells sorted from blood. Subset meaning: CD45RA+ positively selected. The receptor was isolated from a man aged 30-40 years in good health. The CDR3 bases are TGTGCCAGCAGCTATACCTTTGGGCCGACTAGCGGAAGCACAGATACGCAGTATTTT. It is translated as CASSYTFGPTSGSTDTQYF.